This T cell receptor (beta chain) appears in the sequencing data of a study of response to subunit inactivated influenza vaccine. TCRdb itself ran the RT-PCR reads through MiXCR, one entry per CDR3 protein. The sample lists roughly 550,000 distinct CDR3 sequences; 20% to 25% were seen once. Separately, the same data were catalogued under a study of T cells expressing NK-cell markers. As that study records: What made the TCR beta cDNA was 5'RACE template switching with UMIs. Eight donors were sequenced, of whom seven were HCMV-seropositive, while the remaining one was HCMV-seronegative. Five to seven of the donors carried dominant NKG2C+ clonotypes that took up 1.0-7.0% of their CD8+ T cells.

Sequences were derived from CD4+ T cells sorted from PBMCs, sampled 11 to 12 days after vaccination. This TCR was recovered from a man aged 50 to 60 who received an inactivated influenza vaccine.

This CDR3 is CSARRRDMTLNNYGYTF. The CDR3 DNA reads TGCAGTGCTAGAAGAAGGGACATGACGCTTAATAACTATGGCTACACCTTC. The gene calls are TRBV20-1 and TRBJ1-2, with D possibly being TRBD1 (6 bases). CDR3 size: 17 residues. Germline V gives CDR1 DFQATT, CDR2 SNEGSKA (reference sequence). Trimming took 2 bases from V and 1 from J, leaving 20 bases between them.